This T cell receptor (beta chain) was retrieved from a study of T cell changes during pregnancy in multiple sclerosis. Germline V gene sequence: CDR1 LGHNT, CDR2 FRNRAP. The CDR3 runs to 15 residues. With V trimmed by 6 bases and J by 5 bases, 9 bases remained unmatched. Assay: immunoSEQ multiplex PCR; the TCRdb copy retains only in-frame clones and omits some. The sample carries around 100,000 clones, approximately 90% recorded once. The material was peripheral blood, obtained in the third trimester of pregnancy. The V call is TRBV12-5, the J call TRBJ2-3, with TRBD1 matching 9 bases. The TCR comes from a female donor with multiple sclerosis, enrolled in a pregnancy study. DNA for the CDR3: TGTGCTAGTGGCGAGGACAGGGGTCCACGAGATACGCAGTATTTT. It translates to CASGEDRGPRDTQYF.